This entry features one TCR beta chain sequence. Its antigen is still unknown. The genomic DNA of each subset was split evenly across several immunoSEQ plates. Only in-frame clones appear in the TCRdb table, and some are missing; sequencing was by immunoSEQ multiplex PCR. The data contain over a million clones, approximately 98.5% of them singletons. This entry comes from a study of shared clonotypes between healthy human individuals. The study, taken as a whole, reports: It was only blood that was sampled, and tissue repertoires likely differ. Clonotypes that were shared across several donors made up about 5.1% of naive CD4 clonotypes.

The receptor was derived from a man aged 25-45 years in good health. Sequenced material: naive CD4+ T cells sorted from blood. Subset: CD45RA+ positively selected.

DNA for the CDR3: TGTGCCAGCAGCCTAGTGGGGGGACAGGTGGCCACAGATACGCAGTATTTT. Amino acid sequence: CASSLVGGQVATDTQYF. The V call is TRBV7-9, the J call TRBJ2-3; 8 bases agree with TRBD1. The CDR3 runs to 17 residues. V gave up 5 bases and J gave up 2 bases; unmatched junction bases: 12. Germline values: CDR1 SEHNR, CDR2 FQNEAQ (reference sequence).